Listed here are 20 T cell receptor beta chains from one sample, sequenced in a study of OX40 agonist ivuxolimab in advanced cancers. This table comes from immunoSEQ multiplex PCR, and its TCRdb copy is limited to in-frame clones, with some not included. Of approximately 70,000 clones in the sample, about four fifths were seen once. Sequenced material: CD4+ or CD8+ T cells sorted from blood, taken in a trial of the OX40 agonist ivuxolimab. These receptors originate from an adult with an advanced solid tumor such as melanoma, head and neck, liver or kidney cancer.

This chain links TRBV10-3 with TRBJ1-6; D may be TRBD1 (5 bases). Germline V gene sequence: CDR1 ENHRY, CDR2 SYGVKD. The CDR3 is made up of 16 amino acids. V lost 8 bases, J lost 2 bases, and 16 bases lay in between. CDR3 sequence reads: CAIQKSGDPYNSPLHF. The CDR3 nucleotides are TGTGCCATCCAAAAATCTGGGGACCCCTATAATTCACCCCTCCACTTT.

This clone has only one observation. The CDR3 DNA sequence: TGTGCCAGCAGCTTGGGGGGCCCTCGCGGGGACGGCTACACCTTC. Its protein is CASSLGGPRGDGYTF. This rearrangement joins TRBV5-5 to TRBJ1-2, with D possibly matching TRBD1 (5 bases). V was shortened by 0 bases and J by 8 bases, with 17 bases between the two germline ends. Germline loops: CDR1 SGHKS, CDR2 YYEKEE (reference sequence). The CDR3 is 15 residues long. The complete variable domain, with remaining parts taken from reference TRBV5-5 and TRBJ1-2, reads DAGVTQSPTHLIKTRGQQVTLRCSPISGHKSVSWYQQVLGQGPQFIFQYYEKEERGRGNFPDRFSARQFPNYSSELNVNALLLGDSALYLCASSLGGPRGDGYTFGSGTRLTVV.

The V gene is TRBV19, the J gene TRBJ2-7; 8 nucleotides agree with TRBD2. Trimming cost V 3 bases and J 3 bases; bases outside gene matches: 4. The CDR3 totals 14 residues. The germline V gene has CDR1 LNHDA and CDR2 SQIVND (reference sequence). The CDR3 coding sequence is TGTGCCAGTAGTATCGGGACTAGGGGCTACGAGCAGTACTTC. The encoded protein is CASSIGTRGYEQYF.

This clone was seen only once. The chain links TRBV15 to TRBJ2-4; D is possibly TRBD1 (6 bases). The CDR3 has 15 amino acids. Germline V gene lookup returns CDR1 LNHNV and CDR2 YYDKDF (reference sequence). The V and J ends lost 5 bases and 5 bases respectively, with 16 bases between them. The CDR3 sequence: CATSVNQGFENIQYF. CDR3 DNA: TGTGCCACCAGCGTTAACCAGGGGTTTGAAAACATTCAGTACTTC.

This clone was seen once. The chain uses TRBV30 and TRBJ2-7; 8 bases align to TRBD1. With V trimmed by 5 bases and J by 2 bases, 8 bases remained unmatched. Per the germline V gene, CDR1 is GTSNPN and CDR2 is SVGIG (reference sequence). CDR3 length equals 14 residues. CDR3 sequence: CAWATGTGAYEQYF. The CDR3 bases are TGTGCCTGGGCAACCGGGACAGGAGCCTACGAGCAGTACTTC.

This chain uses TRBV9 with TRBJ2-1; 9 positions match TRBD2. The CDR3 extends over 15 amino acids. The ends lost 0 bases at V and 4 bases at J; junction bases unmatched: 2. Germline V gives CDR1 SGDLS, CDR2 YYNGEE. The CDR3 sequence: CASSVASGDYNEQFF. The CDR3 region has the DNA TGTGCCAGCAGCGTAGCTAGCGGGGATTACAATGAGCAGTTCTTC. Complete variable domain (other parts from reference TRBV9 and TRBJ2-1): DSGVTQTPKHLITATGQRVTLRCSPRSGDLSVYWYQQSLDQGLQFLIQYYNGEERAKGNILERFSAQQFPDLHSELNLSSLELGDSALYFCASSVASGDYNEQFFGPGTRLTVL.

This chain connects TRBV18 to TRBJ2-1; no clear D gene. Trimming cost V 0 bases and J 2 bases, with 5 bases left between them. Germline CDR1 KGHSH, CDR2 LQKENI. The CDR3 spans 14 residues. The chain's CDR3 is CASSPPGTYNEQFF. CDR3 nucleotides: TGTGCCAGCTCACCACCGGGTACCTACAATGAGCAGTTCTTC.

This chain uses TRBV4-1 with TRBJ2-7; D may be TRBD1 (6 bases). Germline loops: CDR1 MGHRA, CDR2 YSYEKL. CDR3 length: 11 amino acids. V gave up 5 bases and J gave up 8 bases, with 10 bases separating them. The CDR3 nucleotides are TGCGCCAGCAGCTCACAGGGTCAGCAGTACTTC. Translating gives CASSSQGQQYF.

The chain employs TRBV11-1 and TRBJ2-3, with D hard to call. The CDR3 is 12 residues long. V shed 4 bases and J shed 6 bases, with 8 bases lying between them. Per the germline V gene, CDR1 is SGHAT and CDR2 is FQDESV (reference sequence). Here the CDR3 DNA reads TGTGCCAGCAGCTCTGGGGTCGATACGCAGTATTTT. It translates to CASSSGVDTQYF.

This clone showed up just once. The gene calls are TRBV4-2 and TRBJ1-2; D not resolved. This CDR3 has 16 residues. V lost 0 bases and J 0 bases, leaving 11 bases between the germline ends. Germline CDR1 is LGHNA and CDR2 is YNFKEQ. For the CDR3, the DNA is TGTGCCAGCAGCCAAGAACCGTTTCCTGCTAACTATGGCTACACCTTC. Translated: CASSQEPFPANYGYTF.

The chain is built from TRBV5-5 and TRBJ2-7; TRBD2 might be the D (5 bases). Trimming removed 2 bases at V and 8 bases at J, with 20 bases between. The CDR3 is 15 residues long. From germline, CDR1 is SGHKS and CDR2 YYEKEE (reference sequence). The CDR3 sequence: CASSFLTDLGYKQYV. CDR3 DNA: TGTGCCAGCAGCTTTCTCACGGACTTGGGTTACAAGCAGTACGTC.

The DNA for the CDR3 is TGTGCCAGCAGCTTAGGCTTGGGAACTAGCGGGGGCCATGAGCAGTTCTTC. Protein: CASSLGLGTSGGHEQFF. The rearrangement joins TRBV13 to TRBJ2-1, with 11 bases matching TRBD2. Unmatched junction bases numbered 9, after V lost 0 bases and J lost 8 bases. Germline V gene lookup returns CDR1 PRHDT and CDR2 FYEKMQ (reference sequence). This CDR3 spans 17 amino acids.

In regard to this clone: Different DNA sequences within this sample yield the same CDR3. The chain has TRBV28 and TRBJ2-7, with D unclear. This CDR3 has 12 residues. V lost 2 bases and J 2 bases, leaving 4 bases between the germline ends. Germline V lookup: CDR1 MDHEN, CDR2 SYDVKM. CDR3 bases: TGTGCCAGCAGTTTACAGGCCTACGAGCAGTACTTC. Translation gives CASSLQAYEQYF.

The chain links TRBV18 to TRBJ2-1; D perhaps matches TRBD2 (6 bases). Trimming left V 1 base short and J 0 bases short, with 13 bases between. Germline V gene data show CDR1 as KGHSH and CDR2 as LQKENI. The CDR3 extends over 17 amino acids. The CDR3 here is CASSPLSSGSSYNEQFF. CDR3 sequence (DNA): TGTGCCAGCTCACCACTCAGTAGCGGCAGCTCCTACAATGAGCAGTTCTTC.

The CDR3 DNA is TGTGCCAGCAGTTACTCTCCGTTAGGGGGGGAGACCCAGTACTTC. Its translation: CASSYSPLGGETQYF. The chain joins TRBV6-5 to TRBJ2-5, with D perhaps matching TRBD1 or TRBD2 (6 bases each). V shed 0 bases and J shed 5 bases, with 13 bases lying between them. CDR1 is MNHEY and CDR2 is SVGAGI in the germline V gene. The CDR3 has 15 residues.

Of note for this clone: Different DNA sequences within this sample yield the same CDR3. This chain uses TRBV6-6 with TRBJ2-6; possibly TRBD2 for D (6 bases). The CDR3 runs 16 residues. Deletions cut 2 bases from V and 4 bases from J, with 12 bases between. Germline V gene lookup returns CDR1 MNHNY and CDR2 SVGAGI (reference sequence). CDR3 amino acids: CASSYRRGTGANVLTF. The CDR3 DNA reads as TGTGCCAGCAGTTACCGACGGGGGACCGGGGCCAACGTCCTGACTTTC.

DNA of the CDR3: TGTGCCAGCAGTCATCGACTAGCGGGGGACCTACAAGAGACCCAGTACTTC. Amino acid sequence: CASSHRLAGDLQETQYF. The chain carries TRBV2 and TRBJ2-5, with 12 bases identical to TRBD2. Losses at the gene ends were 5 bases for V and 2 bases for J; bases not matched to a gene: 9. This CDR3 is 17 amino acids long. CDR1 is SNHLY and CDR2 is FYNNEI in the germline V gene.

The chain is built from TRBV9 and TRBJ1-2, with D possibly being TRBD1 (5 bases). The germline V and J ends were trimmed by 3 bases and 5 bases, with 14 bases remaining between them. Per the germline V gene, CDR1 is SGDLS and CDR2 is YYNGEE. This CDR3 spans 14 amino acids. The chain's CDR3 is CASSGRAGPYGYTF. The CDR3 DNA follows: TGTGCCAGCAGCGGCCGCGCAGGGCCATATGGCTACACCTTC. The full variable domain, with the rest looked up from reference TRBV9 and TRBJ1-2, is DSGVTQTPKHLITATGQRVTLRCSPRSGDLSVYWYQQSLDQGLQFLIQYYNGEERAKGNILERFSAQQFPDLHSELNLSSLELGDSALYFCASSGRAGPYGYTFGSGTRLTVV.

The J gene is TRBJ2-7, the V gene TRBV7-8; D is ambiguous. Germline CDR1 reads SGHVS; CDR2 reads FQNEAQ. With 5 bases removed from V and 6 bases from J, the gap between germline ends came to 11 bases. This CDR3 spans 12 amino acids. The CDR3 DNA reads TGTGCCAGCAGCAAAGCCCGGCGCGAGCAGTACTTC. Its protein is CASSKARREQYF. Full variable domain (rest looked up from reference TRBV7-8 and TRBJ2-7): GAGVSQSPRYKVAKRGQDVALRCDPISGHVSLFWYQQALGQGPEFLTYFQNEAQLDKSGLPSDRFFAERPEGSVSTLKIQRTQQEDSAVYLCASSKARREQYFGPGTRLTVT.

The chain employs TRBV7-3 and TRBJ2-2; 8 positions match TRBD1. The CDR3 is 15 amino acids. The V segment lost 7 bases and the J segment 0 bases; nucleotides outside the gene matches: 4. Germline assignment: CDR1 SGHTA and CDR2 FQGTGA. CDR3 nucleotides: TGTGCCAGCACACGACAGGGGCCGAACACCGGGGAGCTGTTTTTT. The encoded protein is CASTRQGPNTGELFF.